This T cell receptor (beta chain) originates from a study of blood T cell repertoires in COVID-19. About the study: T cells, B-cell-depleted T cells, or PBMCs supplied cDNA or gDNA.

Here immunoSEQ multiplex PCR was the method, and the copy in TCRdb shows in-frame clones only, minus some. The repertoire holds more than 200,000 clones, with 80% to 85% as singletons. CDR1 and CDR2 (germline): SGHAT, FQDESV (reference sequence). The germline V and J ends were trimmed by 1 base and 7 bases, with 8 bases remaining between them. This CDR3 spans 14 amino acids. The TCR was taken from a man aged 50 to 59 with active or convalescent COVID-19. The specimen was peripheral blood. The chain combines TRBV11-1 with TRBJ1-6; D call uncertain. The CDR3 loop reads CASSLVAVNSPLHF. The CDR3 DNA reads TGTGCCAGCAGCTTAGTCGCAGTGAATTCACCCCTCCACTTT.